Following are 9 T cell receptor beta chains from one sample sequenced in a study of shared clonotypes between healthy human individuals. Some clones are missing from TCRdb's copy, which holds only in-frame ones; the method was immunoSEQ multiplex PCR. Of roughly 2.2 million clones detected, 93% appear once; the ten largest clones hold about 0.41%. Sequences were obtained from naive CD4+ T cells from PBMCs. The subset: CD45RA+ positively selected. These receptors all stem from a man between 18 and 35 years old in good health. Some clones in this sample may be carry-over from other donors' samples.

V gene TRBV6-5 combines with J gene TRBJ2-1; 8 positions match TRBD1. The CDR3 runs to 15 residues. Germline values: CDR1 MNHEY, CDR2 SVGAGI. Germline trimming cut 6 bases from V and 3 bases from J; bases unmatched to any gene: 7. The CDR3 protein is CASRHDRGYYNEQFF. The CDR3 nucleotides are TGTGCCAGCAGACACGACAGGGGATACTACAATGAGCAGTTCTTC.

Concerning this clone: Other DNA variants within this sample encode the same CDR3. The J gene is TRBJ2-5, the V gene TRBV7-9; D remains ambiguous. This CDR3 has 11 residues. Trimming took 5 bases from V and 0 from J, leaving 1 base between them. CDR1 and CDR2 (germline): SEHNR, FQNEAQ (reference sequence). CDR3 bases: TGTGCCAGCAGCAACCAAGAGACCCAGTACTTC. Amino acid sequence: CASSNQETQYF.

This chain uses TRBV5-6 with TRBJ1-4; TRBD1 might be the D (6 bases). The CDR3 spans 17 residues. Per the germline V gene, CDR1 is SGHDT and CDR2 is YYEEEE. Trimming left V 2 bases short and J 1 base short, with 15 bases between. The chain's CDR3 is CASSFLGLGGTNEKLFF. The CDR3 DNA sequence: TGTGCCAGCAGCTTCCTAGGATTAGGGGGAACTAATGAAAAACTGTTTTTT.

The J gene is TRBJ2-3, the V gene TRBV5-1, with 12 bases matching TRBD2. Trimming removed 4 bases from V and 6 bases from J; junction bases left unmatched: 9. The CDR3 runs 16 residues. The V gene's germline CDR1 is SGHRS and CDR2 YFSETQ. CDR3 protein: CASSPPLAGGADTQYF. CDR3 coding DNA: TGCGCCAGCAGCCCGCCACTAGCGGGAGGTGCCGATACGCAGTATTTT.

The CDR3 DNA is TGTGCCGGAGGGACAGGGGGCTTTGGAAACACCATATATTTT. Amino acid sequence: CAGGTGGFGNTIYF. V is TRBV28 and J is TRBJ1-3, with 12 bases matching TRBD1. V lost 11 bases and J lost 3; bases outside the gene matches: 5. Germline V gene data show CDR1 as MDHEN and CDR2 as SYDVKM. There are 14 residues in the CDR3.

This chain joins TRBV2 and TRBJ1-1; tentatively, D is TRBD1 (5 bases). Germline CDR1 is SNHLY and CDR2 is FYNNEI. The CDR3 spans 13 residues. V dropped 7 bases and J dropped 4 bases, with 13 bases sitting between them. The CDR3 reads CASTQGTITEAFF. CDR3 sequence (DNA): TGTGCCAGCACGCAGGGTACGATCACTGAAGCTTTCTTT. Variable domain in full (rest from reference TRBV2 and TRBJ1-1): EPEVTQTPSHQVTQMGQEVILRCVPISNHLYFYWYRQILGQKVEFLVSFYNNEISEKSEIFDDQFSVERPDGSNFTLKIRSTKLEDSAMYFCASTQGTITEAFFGQGTRLTVV.

The chain carries TRBV5-1 and TRBJ2-6; D unclear. CDR1 is SGHRS, CDR2 YFSETQ, per germline. Trimming removed 0 bases at V and 3 bases at J, with 7 bases between. The CDR3 has 15 residues. CDR3 in amino acids: CASSLALGGANVLTF. CDR3 nucleotide sequence: TGCGCCAGCAGCTTGGCCCTTGGTGGGGCCAACGTCCTGACTTTC.

The chain recombines TRBV9 with TRBJ2-1; D is unclear. V was shortened by 4 bases and J by 4 bases, with 12 bases between the two germline ends. The CDR3 length is 14 residues. Germline V gene sequence: CDR1 SGDLS, CDR2 YYNGEE. CDR3 residues: CASSPRAQYNEQFF. DNA of the CDR3: TGTGCCAGCAGCCCAAGGGCACAGTACAATGAGCAGTTCTTC. The full variable domain, rest sourced from reference TRBV9 and TRBJ2-1, is DSGVTQTPKHLITATGQRVTLRCSPRSGDLSVYWYQQSLDQGLQFLIQYYNGEERAKGNILERFSAQQFPDLHSELNLSSLELGDSALYFCASSPRAQYNEQFFGPGTRLTVL.

The chain joins TRBV5-4 to TRBJ1-1; 8 nucleotides match TRBD1. Losses at the gene ends were 4 bases for V and 3 bases for J; bases not matched to a gene: 2. Germline lookup yields CDR1 SGHNT and CDR2 YYREEE (reference sequence). CDR3 length equals 13 residues. This chain's CDR3 is CASSQDRDTEAFF. DNA for the CDR3: TGTGCCAGCAGCCAGGACAGGGACACTGAAGCTTTCTTT.